Given below is one T cell receptor beta chain in context. What it binds is not known. The sample is drawn from a study of T cells in women clearing cervical HPV infection. Study as a whole: Controls gave blood once infection was undetectable; cases at lesion identification. Notes on the study in general: A classifier using richness and V gene abundances reached an AUC of around 0.78.

Genomic DNA, averaging around 1,200 ng per sample, yielded TCR beta CDR3 via immunoSEQ. TCRdb keeps only in-frame clones here, not all; method: immunoSEQ multiplex PCR. The listing contains about 21,000 clones. Sequencing input: blood buffy coat. This clonotype was sampled from a woman aged 18-69 years with a cervical HPV16 infection that either progressed to CIN3+ or cleared (not recorded which).

CDR3 amino acids: CASTDRVGNSPLHF. The DNA read from the CDR3 is TGTGCCAGTACCGACAGGGTCGGGAATTCACCC. This chain joins TRBV19 and TRBJ1-6, with 7 bases lining up with TRBD1. The DNA ends 3 residues before the CDR3 does, and the rest of the CDR3 is filled in from the germline J gene. Germline-derived CDR1 and CDR2 are LNHDA and SQIVND (reference sequence). There are 14 residues in the CDR3. V shed 7 bases and J 7 bases; nucleotides not matched to a gene: 7.